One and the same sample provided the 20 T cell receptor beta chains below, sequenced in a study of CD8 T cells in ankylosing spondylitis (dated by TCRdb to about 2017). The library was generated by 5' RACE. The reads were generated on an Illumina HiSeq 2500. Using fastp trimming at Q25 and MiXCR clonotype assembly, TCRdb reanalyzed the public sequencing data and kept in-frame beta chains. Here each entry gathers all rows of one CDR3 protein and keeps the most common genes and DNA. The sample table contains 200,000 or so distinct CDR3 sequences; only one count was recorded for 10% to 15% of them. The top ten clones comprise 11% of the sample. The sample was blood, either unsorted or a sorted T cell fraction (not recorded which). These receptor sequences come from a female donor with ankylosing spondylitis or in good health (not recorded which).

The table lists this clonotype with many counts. The CDR3 protein is CASSTSGTKYQYF. CDR3 nucleotides: TGTGCCAGCAGTACCTCCGGGACGAAGTACCAATACTTC. This chain connects TRBV6-1 to TRBJ2-7; either TRBD1 or TRBD2 may fit D (5 bases each). CDR1 and CDR2 from the germline V gene are MNHNS and SASEGT. CDR3 length equals 13 residues. Trimming shortened V by 5 bases and J by 13 bases, and 21 bases separated the two germline ends.

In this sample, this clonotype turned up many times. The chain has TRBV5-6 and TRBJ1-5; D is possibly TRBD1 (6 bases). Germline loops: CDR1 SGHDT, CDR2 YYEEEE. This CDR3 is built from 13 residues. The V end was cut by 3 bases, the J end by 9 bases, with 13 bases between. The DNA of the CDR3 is TGTGCCAGCAGCTCACGCGGGGGGGCGCCCCAGCATTTT. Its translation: CASSSRGGAPQHF.

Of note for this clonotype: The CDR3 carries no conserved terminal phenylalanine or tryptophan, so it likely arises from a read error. CDR3: CASSPGHQETQYL. The DNA for the CDR3 is TGTGCCAGCAGCCCCGGACATCAAGAGACCCAGTACCTC. The chain joins TRBV11-2 to TRBJ2-5, with TRBD1 as a possible D gene (5 bases). CDR1 is SGHAT and CDR2 is FQNNGV in the germline V gene. Trimming pared 5 bases from V and 2 bases from J, leaving 9 bases between. This CDR3 contains 13 residues.

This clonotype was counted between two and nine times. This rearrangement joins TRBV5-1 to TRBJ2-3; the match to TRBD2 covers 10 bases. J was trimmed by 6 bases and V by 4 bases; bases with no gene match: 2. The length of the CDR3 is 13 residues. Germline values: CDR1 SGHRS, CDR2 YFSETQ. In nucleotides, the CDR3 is TGCGCCAGCAGCGAGCGGGAGGGGGATACGCAGTATTTT. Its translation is CASSEREGDTQYF. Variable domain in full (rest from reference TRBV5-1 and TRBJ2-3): KAGVTQTPRYLIKTRGQQVTLSCSPISGHRSVSWYQQTPGQGLQFLFEYFSETQRNKGNFPGRFSGRQFSNSRSEMNVSTLELGDSALYLCASSEREGDTQYFGPGTRLTVL.

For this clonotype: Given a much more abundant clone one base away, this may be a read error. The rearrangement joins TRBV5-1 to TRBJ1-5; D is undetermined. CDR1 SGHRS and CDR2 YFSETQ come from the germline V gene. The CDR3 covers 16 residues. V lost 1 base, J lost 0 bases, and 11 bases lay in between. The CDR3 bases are TGCGCCAGCAGCTTGCTACGGCACCTTAGCAATCAGCCCCAGCATTTT. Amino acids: CASSLLRHLSNQPQHF. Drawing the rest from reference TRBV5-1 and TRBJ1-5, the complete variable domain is KAGVTQTPRYLIKTRGQQVTLSCSPISGHRSVSWYQQTPGQGLQFLFEYFSETQRNKGNFPGRFSGRQFSNSRSEMNVSTLELGDSALYLCASSLLRHLSNQPQHFGDGTRLSIL.

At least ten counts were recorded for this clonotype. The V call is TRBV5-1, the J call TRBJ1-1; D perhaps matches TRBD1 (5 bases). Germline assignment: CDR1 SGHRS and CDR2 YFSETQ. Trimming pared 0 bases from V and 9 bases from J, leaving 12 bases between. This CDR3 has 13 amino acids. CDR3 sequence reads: CASSLDLGEKAFF. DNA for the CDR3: TGCGCCAGCAGCTTGGATTTAGGGGAAAAAGCTTTCTTT.

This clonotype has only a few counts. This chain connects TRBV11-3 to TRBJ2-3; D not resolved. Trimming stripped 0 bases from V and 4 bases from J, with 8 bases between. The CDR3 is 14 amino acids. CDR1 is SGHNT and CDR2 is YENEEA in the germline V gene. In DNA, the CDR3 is TGTGCCAGCAGCTTAGATGGCGCTCCAGATACGCAGTATTTT. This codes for CASSLDGAPDTQYF.

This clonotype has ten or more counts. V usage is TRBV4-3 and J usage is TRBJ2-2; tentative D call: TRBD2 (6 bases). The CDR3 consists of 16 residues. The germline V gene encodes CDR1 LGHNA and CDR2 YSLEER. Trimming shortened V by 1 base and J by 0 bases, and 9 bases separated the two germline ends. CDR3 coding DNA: TGCGCCAGCAGCCAAGCCACGGGAGCGAACACCGGGGAGCTGTTTTTT. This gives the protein CASSQATGANTGELFF.

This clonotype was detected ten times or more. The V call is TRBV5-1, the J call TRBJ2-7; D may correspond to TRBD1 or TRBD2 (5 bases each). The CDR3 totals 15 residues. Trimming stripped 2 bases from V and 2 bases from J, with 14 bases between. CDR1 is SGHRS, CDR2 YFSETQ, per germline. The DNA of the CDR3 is TGCGCCAGCAGCTTATTCCGGGACCCTGCCTACGAGCAGTACTTC. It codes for CASSLFRDPAYEQYF.

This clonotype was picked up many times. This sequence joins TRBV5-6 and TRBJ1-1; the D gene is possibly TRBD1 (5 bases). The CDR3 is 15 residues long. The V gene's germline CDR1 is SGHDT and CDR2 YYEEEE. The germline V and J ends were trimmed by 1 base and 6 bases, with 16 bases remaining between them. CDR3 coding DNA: TGTGCCAGCAGCTTGAGGGGTCCTCTCCAACCTGAAGCTTTCTTT. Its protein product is CASSLRGPLQPEAFF.

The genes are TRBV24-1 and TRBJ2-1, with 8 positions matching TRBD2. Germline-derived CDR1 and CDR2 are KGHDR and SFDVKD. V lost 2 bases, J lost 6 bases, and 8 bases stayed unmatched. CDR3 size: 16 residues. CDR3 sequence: CATSDSLAGRTNEQFF. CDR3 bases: TGTGCCACCAGTGATTCGTTAGCGGGAAGGACCAATGAGCAGTTCTTC.

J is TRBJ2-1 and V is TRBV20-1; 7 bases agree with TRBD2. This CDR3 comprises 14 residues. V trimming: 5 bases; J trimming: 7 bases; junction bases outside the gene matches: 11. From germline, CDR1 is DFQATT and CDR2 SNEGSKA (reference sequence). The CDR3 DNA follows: TGCAGTGCTGTCTCCGGTCGGGGAGGGAATGAGCAGTTCTTC. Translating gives CSAVSGRGGNEQFF.

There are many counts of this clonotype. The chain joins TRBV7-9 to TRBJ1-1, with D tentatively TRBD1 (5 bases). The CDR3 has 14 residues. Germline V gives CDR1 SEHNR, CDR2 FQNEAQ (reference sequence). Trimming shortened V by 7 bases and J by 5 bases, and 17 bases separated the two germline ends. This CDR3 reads CASTQLLGRTEAFF. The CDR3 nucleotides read TGTGCCAGCACCCAACTTTTGGGGCGGACTGAAGCTTTCTTT.

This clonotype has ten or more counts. The CDR3 loop reads CASSFSESSNQPQHF. The DNA of the CDR3 is TGTGCCAGCAGTTTTTCGGAAAGCAGCAATCAGCCCCAGCATTTT. The V and J genes are TRBV12-3 or TRBV12-4 and TRBJ1-5; no clear D gene. The V gene lost 3 bases and the J gene lost 1 base, with 10 bases spanning the gap. The CDR3 covers 15 residues.

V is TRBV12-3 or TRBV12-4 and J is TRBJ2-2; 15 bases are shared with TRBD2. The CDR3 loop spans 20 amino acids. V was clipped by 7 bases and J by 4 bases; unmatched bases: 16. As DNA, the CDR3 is TGTGCCAGCACCCCTCTAGGGACTAGCGGGAGGATTTCGCGCACCGGGGAGCTGTTTTTT. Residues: CASTPLGTSGRISRTGELFF.

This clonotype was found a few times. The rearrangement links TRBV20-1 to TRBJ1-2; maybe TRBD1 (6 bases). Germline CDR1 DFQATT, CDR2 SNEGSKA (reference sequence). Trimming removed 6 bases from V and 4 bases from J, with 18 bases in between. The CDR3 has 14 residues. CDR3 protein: CSAKGGGTLYGYTF. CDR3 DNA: TGCAGTGCGAAAGGGGGGGGAACCCTCTATGGCTACACCTTC.

DNA of the CDR3: TGTGCCAGTCGCTGGACTAGCGGGACTGTGGGAGAGACCCAGTACTTC. Amino acid sequence: CASRWTSGTVGETQYF. The chain couples TRBV7-2 to TRBJ2-5, with 12 bases that match TRBD2. Germline trimming cut 9 bases from V and 4 bases from J; bases unmatched to any gene: 12. The CDR3 extends over 16 amino acids. Germline-derived CDR1 and CDR2 are SGHTA and FQGNSA.

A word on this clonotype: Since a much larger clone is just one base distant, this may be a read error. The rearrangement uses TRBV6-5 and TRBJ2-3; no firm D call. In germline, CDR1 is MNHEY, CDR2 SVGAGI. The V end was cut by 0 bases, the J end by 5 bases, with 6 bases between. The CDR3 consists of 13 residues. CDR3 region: CASSYSIVDTQYF. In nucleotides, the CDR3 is TGTGCCAGCAGTTACTCGATCGTAGATACGCAGTATTTT.

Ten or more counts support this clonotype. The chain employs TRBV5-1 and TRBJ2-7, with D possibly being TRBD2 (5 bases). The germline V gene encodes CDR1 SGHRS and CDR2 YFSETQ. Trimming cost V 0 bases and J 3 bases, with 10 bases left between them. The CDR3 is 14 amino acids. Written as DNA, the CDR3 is TGCGCCAGCAGCTTGGTTCCGGGGATCTACGAGCAGTACTTC. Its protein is CASSLVPGIYEQYF.

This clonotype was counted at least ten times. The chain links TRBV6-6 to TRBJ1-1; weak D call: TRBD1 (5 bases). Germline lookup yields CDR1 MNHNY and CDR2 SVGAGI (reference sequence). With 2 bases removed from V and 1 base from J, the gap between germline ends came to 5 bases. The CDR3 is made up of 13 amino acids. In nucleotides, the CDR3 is TGTGCCAGCAGTTACACAGGGAACACTGAAGCTTTCTTT. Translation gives CASSYTGNTEAFF.